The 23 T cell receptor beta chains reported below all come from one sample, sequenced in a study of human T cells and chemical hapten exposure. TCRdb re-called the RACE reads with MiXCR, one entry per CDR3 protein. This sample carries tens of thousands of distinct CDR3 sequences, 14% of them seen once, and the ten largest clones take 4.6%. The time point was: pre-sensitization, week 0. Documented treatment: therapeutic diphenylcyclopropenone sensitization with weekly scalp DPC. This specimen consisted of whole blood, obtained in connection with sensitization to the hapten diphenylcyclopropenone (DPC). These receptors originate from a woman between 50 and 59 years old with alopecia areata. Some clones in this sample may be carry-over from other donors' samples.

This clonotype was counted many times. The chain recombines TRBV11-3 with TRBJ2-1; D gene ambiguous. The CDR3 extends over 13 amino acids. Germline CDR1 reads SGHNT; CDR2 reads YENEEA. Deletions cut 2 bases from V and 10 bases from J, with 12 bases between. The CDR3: CASSLSGPLEQFF. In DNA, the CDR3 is TGTGCCAGCAGCTTAAGTGGCCCGCTGGAGCAGTTCTTC.

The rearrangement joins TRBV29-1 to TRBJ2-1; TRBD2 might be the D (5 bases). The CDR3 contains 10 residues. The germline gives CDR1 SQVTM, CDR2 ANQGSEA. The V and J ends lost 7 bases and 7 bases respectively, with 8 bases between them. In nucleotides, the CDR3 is TGCAGCGCCGGCGGGAATGAGCAGTTCTTC. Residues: CSAGGNEQFF.

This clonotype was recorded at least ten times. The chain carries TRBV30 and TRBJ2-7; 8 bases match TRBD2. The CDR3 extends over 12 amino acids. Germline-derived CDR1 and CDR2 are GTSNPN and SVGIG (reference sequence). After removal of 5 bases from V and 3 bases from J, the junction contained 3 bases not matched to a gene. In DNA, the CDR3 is TGTGCCTGGGGACTAGCCCTCTACGAGCAGTACTTC. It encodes CAWGLALYEQYF.

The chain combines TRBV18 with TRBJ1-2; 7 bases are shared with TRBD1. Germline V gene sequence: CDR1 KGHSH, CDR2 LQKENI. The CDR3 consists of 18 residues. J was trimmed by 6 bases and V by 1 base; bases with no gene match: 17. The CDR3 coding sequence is TGTGCCAGCTCACCACGCACATCAACACTACAGGGGAACGATGGCTACACCTTC. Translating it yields CASSPRTSTLQGNDGYTF.

CDR3 sequence reads: CASSWGDWDEQYF. In nucleotides, the CDR3 is TGTGCCAGCAGCTGGGGGGATTGGGACGAGCAGTACTTC. The rearrangement uses TRBV5-5 and TRBJ2-7; a possible D gene is TRBD2 (6 bases). Trimming stripped 3 bases from V and 5 bases from J, with 12 bases between. The CDR3 length is 13 residues. Germline CDR1 is SGHKS and CDR2 is YYEKEE (reference sequence).

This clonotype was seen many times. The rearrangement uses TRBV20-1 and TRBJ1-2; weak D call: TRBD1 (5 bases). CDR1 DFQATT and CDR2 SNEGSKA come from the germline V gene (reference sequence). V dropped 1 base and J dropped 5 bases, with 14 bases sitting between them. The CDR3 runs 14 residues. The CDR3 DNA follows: TGCAGTGCTAGAGTGGAAGGGGAGGATTATGGCTACACCTTC. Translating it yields CSARVEGEDYGYTF.

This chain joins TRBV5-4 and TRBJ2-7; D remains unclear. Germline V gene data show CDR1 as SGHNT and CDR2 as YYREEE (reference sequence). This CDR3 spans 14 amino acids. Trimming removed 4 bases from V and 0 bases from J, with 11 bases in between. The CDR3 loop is CASSKELSSYEQYF. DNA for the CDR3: TGTGCCAGCAGCAAGGAACTAAGCTCCTACGAGCAGTACTTC. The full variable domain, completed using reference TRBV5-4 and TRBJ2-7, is ETGVTQSPTHLIKTRGQQVTLRCSSQSGHNTVSWYQQALGQGPQFIFQYYREEENGRGNFPPRFSGLQFPNYSSELNVNALELDDSALYLCASSKELSSYEQYFGPGTRLTVT.

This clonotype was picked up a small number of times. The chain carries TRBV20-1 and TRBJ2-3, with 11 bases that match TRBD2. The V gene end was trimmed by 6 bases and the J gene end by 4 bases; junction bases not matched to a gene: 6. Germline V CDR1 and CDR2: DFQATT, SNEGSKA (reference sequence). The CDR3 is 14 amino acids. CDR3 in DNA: TGCAGTGCCTATCTAGCGGGAGGTGCAGATACGCAGTATTTT. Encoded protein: CSAYLAGGADTQYF.

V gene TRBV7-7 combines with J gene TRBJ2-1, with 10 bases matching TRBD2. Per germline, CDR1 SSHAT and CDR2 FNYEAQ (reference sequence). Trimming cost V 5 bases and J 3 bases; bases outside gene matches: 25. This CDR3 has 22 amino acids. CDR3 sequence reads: CASSRRLNPGSSGRDLYNEQFF. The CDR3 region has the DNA TGTGCCAGCAGCAGGCGCCTTAATCCGGGTTCGAGCGGGAGGGATCTCTACAATGAGCAGTTCTTC.

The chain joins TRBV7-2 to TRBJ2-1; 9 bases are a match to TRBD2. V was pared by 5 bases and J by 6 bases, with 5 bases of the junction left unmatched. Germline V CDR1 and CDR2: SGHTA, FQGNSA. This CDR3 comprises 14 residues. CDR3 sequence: CASSLGLAFNEQFF. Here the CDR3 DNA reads TGTGCCAGCAGCCTGGGACTAGCTTTCAATGAGCAGTTCTTC.

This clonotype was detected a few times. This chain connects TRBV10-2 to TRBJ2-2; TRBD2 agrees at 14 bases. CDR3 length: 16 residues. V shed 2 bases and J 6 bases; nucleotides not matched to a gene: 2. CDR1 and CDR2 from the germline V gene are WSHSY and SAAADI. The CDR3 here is CASSEGTSGSAGELFF. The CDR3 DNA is TGCGCCAGCAGTGAGGGGACTAGCGGGAGCGCCGGGGAGCTGTTTTTT.

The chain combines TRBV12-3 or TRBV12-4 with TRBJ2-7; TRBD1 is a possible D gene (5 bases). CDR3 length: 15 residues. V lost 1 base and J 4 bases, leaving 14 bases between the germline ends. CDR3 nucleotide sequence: TGTGCCAGCAGTTTAGTTCCCAGGGTATCTTACGAGCAGTACTTC. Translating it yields CASSLVPRVSYEQYF.

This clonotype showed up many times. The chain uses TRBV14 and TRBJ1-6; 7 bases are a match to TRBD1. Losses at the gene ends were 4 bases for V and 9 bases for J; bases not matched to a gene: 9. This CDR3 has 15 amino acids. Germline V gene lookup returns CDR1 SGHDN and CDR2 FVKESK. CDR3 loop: CASSPRTGFGSPLHF. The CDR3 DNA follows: TGTGCCAGCAGCCCGAGGACAGGTTTTGGTTCACCCCTCCACTTT.

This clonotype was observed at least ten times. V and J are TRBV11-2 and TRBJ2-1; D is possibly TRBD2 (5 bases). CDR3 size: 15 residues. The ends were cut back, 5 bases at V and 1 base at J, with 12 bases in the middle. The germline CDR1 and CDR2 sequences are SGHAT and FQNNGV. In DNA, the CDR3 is TGTGCCAGCAGCGCCCGGACTGGATCCTACAATGAGCAGTTCTTC. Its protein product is CASSARTGSYNEQFF.

This CDR3 reads CASSSRSRRTGELFF. The CDR3 coding sequence is TGTGCCAGCAGCTCTCGCTCGAGGCGTACCGGGGAGCTGTTTTTT. The chain combines TRBV7-2 with TRBJ2-2; no clear D. The CDR3 has 15 amino acids. Germline V gene lookup returns CDR1 SGHTA and CDR2 FQGNSA. The V end was cut by 4 bases, the J end by 5 bases, with 14 bases between. The full variable domain, with the rest looked up from reference TRBV7-2 and TRBJ2-2, is GAGVSQSPSNKVTEKGKDVELRCDPISGHTALYWYRQSLGQGLEFLIYFQGNSAPDKSGLPSDRFSAERTGGSVSTLTIQRTQQEDSAVYLCASSSRSRRTGELFFGEGSRLTVL.

The CDR3 nucleotides are TGTGCCAGCAGCTTAGGTGCTGGGGCCTCATATTACAATGAGCAGTTCTTC. This codes for CASSLGAGASYYNEQFF. The rearrangement links TRBV7-6 to TRBJ2-1; possibly TRBD1 for D (5 bases). V shed 1 base and J shed 4 bases, with 17 bases lying between them. This CDR3 region has 17 residues. The germline gives CDR1 SGHVS, CDR2 FNYEAQ.

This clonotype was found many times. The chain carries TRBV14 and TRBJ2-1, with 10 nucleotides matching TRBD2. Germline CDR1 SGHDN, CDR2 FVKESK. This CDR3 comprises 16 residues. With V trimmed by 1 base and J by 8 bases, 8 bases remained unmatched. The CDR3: CASSQGASGRLDEQFF. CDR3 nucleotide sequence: TGTGCCAGCAGCCAAGGGGCTAGCGGGAGATTGGATGAGCAGTTCTTC.

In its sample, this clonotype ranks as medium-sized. CDR3 sequence: CASGDWGQGLNIQYF. As DNA, the CDR3 is TGTGCCAGCGGAGACTGGGGACAGGGGTTGAACATTCAGTACTTC. This chain uses TRBV27 with TRBJ2-4, with 10 bases fitting TRBD1. CDR1 MNHEY and CDR2 SMNVEV come from the germline V gene (reference sequence). V dropped 8 bases and J dropped 7; count of bases not matched to a gene: 11. CDR3 length: 15 residues.

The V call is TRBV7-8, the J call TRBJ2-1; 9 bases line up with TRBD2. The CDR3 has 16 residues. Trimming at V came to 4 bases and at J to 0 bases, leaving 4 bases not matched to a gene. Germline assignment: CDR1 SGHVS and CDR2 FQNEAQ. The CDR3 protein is CASSYPTSGSYNEQFF. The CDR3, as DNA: TGTGCCAGCAGCTACCCGACTAGCGGCTCCTACAATGAGCAGTTCTTC.

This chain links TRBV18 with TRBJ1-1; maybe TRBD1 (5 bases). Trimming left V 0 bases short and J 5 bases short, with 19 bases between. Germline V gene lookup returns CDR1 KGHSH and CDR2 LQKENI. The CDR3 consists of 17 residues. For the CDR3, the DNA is TGTGCCAGCTCACCACCGACGGGAAAAGGGGCGAGTACTGAAGCTTTCTTT. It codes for CASSPPTGKGASTEAFF.

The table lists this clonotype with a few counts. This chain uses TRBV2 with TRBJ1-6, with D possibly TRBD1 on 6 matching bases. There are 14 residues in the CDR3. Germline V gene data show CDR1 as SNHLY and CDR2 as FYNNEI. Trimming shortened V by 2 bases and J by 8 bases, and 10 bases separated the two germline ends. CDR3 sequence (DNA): TGTGCCAGCAGTGAAACAGGGTGGGATTCACCCCTCCACTTT. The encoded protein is CASSETGWDSPLHF.

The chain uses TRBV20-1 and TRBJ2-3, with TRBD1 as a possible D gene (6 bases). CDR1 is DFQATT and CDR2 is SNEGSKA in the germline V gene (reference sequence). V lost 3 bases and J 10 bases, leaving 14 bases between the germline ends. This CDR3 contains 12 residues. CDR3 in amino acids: CSASHRAGAQYF. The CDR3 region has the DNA TGCAGTGCTAGCCACAGGGCGGGTGCGCAGTATTTT.

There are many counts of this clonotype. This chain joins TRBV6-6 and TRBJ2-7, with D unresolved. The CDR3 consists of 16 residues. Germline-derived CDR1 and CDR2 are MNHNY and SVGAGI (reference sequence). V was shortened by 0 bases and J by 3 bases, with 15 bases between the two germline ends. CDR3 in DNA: TGTGCCAGCAGTTACTCGACAAGCCGGCGGAGCTACGAGCAGTACTTC. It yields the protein CASSYSTSRRSYEQYF.